This passage covers 17 T cell receptor beta chains from one sample sequenced in a study of patients and donors after allogeneic stem cell transplantation. TCRdb itself ran the RT-PCR reads through MiXCR, one entry per CDR3 protein. The sample carries approximately 200,000 distinct CDR3 sequences, about 38% recorded once. The sequencing sample was made of blood, either unsorted or a sorted T cell fraction (not recorded which). These receptors all come from a human donor who was either an allogeneic HSCT recipient or a stem cell or donor lymphocyte infusion donor (not recorded which). It is not recorded whose cells these are; they may come from a transplant donor.

This chain connects TRBV20-1 to TRBJ1-5, with D perhaps matching TRBD1 (6 bases). This CDR3 has 15 amino acids. V lost 4 bases and J lost 5, with 18 bases in between. CDR1 and CDR2 (germline): DFQATT, SNEGSKA (reference sequence). This CDR3 reads CSATPGGGLHQPQHF. CDR3 nucleotide sequence: TGCAGTGCTACGCCCGGGGGGGGCCTTCATCAGCCCCAGCATTTT.

In nucleotides, the CDR3 is TGTGCCATCAGTGATCGGGGAGGTGGAGATACGCAGTATTTT. The encoded protein is CAISDRGGGDTQYF. The chain links TRBV10-3 to TRBJ2-3, with a weak D call TRBD2 (6 bases). Trimming removed 3 bases at V and 5 bases at J, with 12 bases between. Germline V lookup: CDR1 ENHRY, CDR2 SYGVKD. The CDR3 sequence is 14 residues long.

The gene calls are TRBV7-2 and TRBJ1-1, with 7 bases matching TRBD1. Germline V CDR1 and CDR2: SGHTA, FQGNSA. The CDR3 runs to 14 residues. V lost 5 bases to trimming and J lost 2 bases; unmatched junction nucleotides: 5. The CDR3 DNA sequence: TGTGCCAGCAGCATACAGGGGATCAACACTGAAGCTTTCTTT. Translation: CASSIQGINTEAFF.

This chain uses TRBV12-3 or TRBV12-4 with TRBJ1-2; D might be TRBD1 (6 bases). V was cut by 5 bases and J by 6 bases, with 7 bases left in between. This CDR3 spans 11 amino acids. In DNA form, the CDR3 reads TGTGCCAGCAGTCAGGGGCATGGCTACACCTTC. Its protein is CASSQGHGYTF.

V is TRBV18 and J is TRBJ2-3; the D gene is possibly TRBD2 (6 bases). This CDR3 has 16 amino acids. V lost 4 bases and J lost 0, with 14 bases in between. Germline CDR1 reads KGHSH; CDR2 reads LQKENI. The CDR3 protein is CASSLGTLGSTDTQYF. CDR3 sequence (DNA): TGTGCCAGCTCACTTGGGACTTTGGGTAGCACAGATACGCAGTATTTT.

J is TRBJ2-7 and V is TRBV12-3 or TRBV12-4; D not certain. The CDR3 covers 12 residues. Trimming cost V 5 bases and J 5 bases, with 10 bases left between them. Here the CDR3 DNA reads TGTGCCAGCAGTCCGGACCGGGACGAGCAGTACTTC. This gives the protein CASSPDRDEQYF.

V is TRBV20-1 and J is TRBJ2-3; 7 nucleotides agree with TRBD2. The CDR3 runs 13 residues. CDR1 DFQATT and CDR2 SNEGSKA come from the germline V gene (reference sequence). V lost 7 bases, J lost 0 bases, and 4 bases stayed unmatched. The CDR3 coding sequence is TGCAGTGGGTATAGCGGGAGCACAGATACGCAGTATTTT. Its translation is CSGYSGSTDTQYF.

There are a few counts of this clonotype. For the CDR3, the DNA is TGCGCCAGCAGTATATCATGGACTGCTGGAAACACCATATATTTT. This codes for CASSISWTAGNTIYF. The chain links TRBV4-1 to TRBJ1-3; D is uncertain. The V and J ends lost 6 bases and 2 bases respectively, with 14 bases between them. The V gene's germline CDR1 is MGHRA and CDR2 YSYEKL. CDR3 length: 15 residues.

This clonotype was recorded many times. This rearrangement joins TRBV20-1 to TRBJ1-5; no clear D. The CDR3 sequence is 12 residues long. V was trimmed by 2 bases and J by 0 bases, leaving 2 bases between them. From germline, CDR1 is DFQATT and CDR2 SNEGSKA (reference sequence). This CDR3 is CSARTSNQPQHF. The CDR3 DNA reads as TGCAGTGCTAGAACTAGCAATCAGCCCCAGCATTTT.

In this sample, this clonotype turned up a few times. This rearrangement joins TRBV20-1 to TRBJ2-3; TRBD2 matches at 12 bases. V shed 4 bases and J 4 bases; nucleotides not matched to a gene: 3. Germline V lookup: CDR1 DFQATT, CDR2 SNEGSKA (reference sequence). The CDR3 contains 14 residues. CDR3 sequence (DNA): TGCAGTGCTACGACTAGCGGGGGATCAGATACGCAGTATTTT. It specifies CSATTSGGSDTQYF.

This rearrangement joins TRBV12-3 or TRBV12-4 to TRBJ2-1; 13 bases are a match to TRBD2. V was pared by 4 bases and J by 7 bases, with 7 bases of the junction left unmatched. This CDR3 comprises 16 residues. Written as DNA, the CDR3 is TGTGCCAGCAGTTCCCCGGGACTAGCGGGGAAAAATGAGCAGTTCTTC. It specifies CASSSPGLAGKNEQFF.

Here the CDR3 reads CASGQGPLAQYF. The CDR3 nucleotides read TGTGCCAGCGGACAGGGGCCACTGGCCCAGTACTTC. This chain uses TRBV6-6 with TRBJ2-5; 9 nucleotides line up with TRBD1. Germline lookup yields CDR1 MNHNY and CDR2 SVGAGI (reference sequence). With V trimmed by 8 bases and J by 9 bases, 7 bases remained unmatched. The CDR3 is 12 amino acids.

The rearrangement links TRBV20-1 to TRBJ2-7; perhaps TRBD1 as D (6 bases). Germline CDR1 is DFQATT and CDR2 is SNEGSKA (reference sequence). V lost 6 bases, J lost 2 bases, and 17 bases lay in between. The length of the CDR3 is 14 residues. CDR3 coding DNA: TGCAGTGCAACCGGACAGACTTCACCCTACGAGCAGTACTTC. Residues: CSATGQTSPYEQYF.

This clonotype occurred a few times. The V gene is TRBV7-9, the J gene TRBJ1-2, with D perhaps matching TRBD1 (6 bases). Between the trimmed V and J ends, which lost 5 bases and 3 bases, there was a span of 16 bases. The CDR3 runs 15 residues. CDR1 is SEHNR, CDR2 FQNEAQ, per germline (reference sequence). This CDR3 reads CASSQGTAGYYGYTF. In DNA, the CDR3 is TGTGCCAGCAGCCAGGGGACGGCAGGGTACTATGGCTACACCTTC. Drawing the rest from reference TRBV7-9 and TRBJ1-2, the complete variable domain is DTGVSQNPRHKITKRGQNVTFRCDPISEHNRLYWYRQTLGQGPEFLTYFQNEAQLEKSRLLSDRFSAERPKGSFSTLEIQRTEQGDSAMYLCASSQGTAGYYGYTFGSGTRLTVV.

CDR3 sequence reads: CASSSATGTDTQYF. The CDR3 nucleotides read TGCGCCAGCAGCTCAGCAACAGGGACAGATACGCAGTATTTT. This chain joins TRBV4-1 and TRBJ2-3, with D perhaps matching TRBD1 (6 bases). Trimming stripped 5 bases from V and 3 bases from J, with 12 bases between. CDR1 and CDR2 from the germline V gene are MGHRA and YSYEKL. This CDR3 has 14 residues.

This chain joins TRBV12-3 or TRBV12-4 and TRBJ1-2; D gene uncertain. Trimming shortened V by 4 bases and J by 1 base, and 10 bases separated the two germline ends. The CDR3 is 14 amino acids. The CDR3 is CASSSGSHNYGYTF. The CDR3 DNA reads TGTGCCAGCAGTTCTGGGAGTCATAACTATGGCTACACCTTC.

The chain links TRBV5-6 to TRBJ1-2, with D hard to call. Trimming pared 0 bases from V and 4 bases from J, leaving 7 bases between. This CDR3 comprises 13 residues. Germline assignment: CDR1 SGHDT and CDR2 YYEEEE. DNA of the CDR3: TGTGCCAGCAGCTTGGGCAGTGTCTATGGCTACACCTTC. The encoded protein is CASSLGSVYGYTF.